The 20 T cell receptor beta chains given below trace back to one sample, sequenced in a study of breast tumors, draining lymph nodes, adjacent tissues. Breast cancer patients provided tissue from their axillary draining lymph nodes. TCRdb re-analysed the multiplex PCR reads in MiXCR, keeping a single row per CDR3 protein. The sample lists some 150,000 distinct CDR3 sequences; approximately 33% were seen once. Sequencing input: axillary lymph node tissue. The origin of the receptors is a female donor with breast cancer. Some clones in this sample may be carry-over from other donors' samples.

This clonotype was detected many times. This chain uses TRBV12-3 or TRBV12-4 with TRBJ2-3; no clear D. V lost 1 base and J 6 bases, leaving 8 bases between the germline ends. The CDR3 totals 13 residues. The CDR3 nucleotides read TGTGCCAGCAGTTTAGAGGTAGCCGATACGCAGTATTTT. This codes for CASSLEVADTQYF.

In this sample, this clonotype turned up many times. This chain uses TRBV6-4 with TRBJ1-2, with TRBD1 identical over 7 bases. Germline V gene sequence: CDR1 MRHNA, CDR2 SNTAGT. This CDR3 is 13 amino acids long. J lost 6 bases, V lost 5 bases, and 6 bases had no gene match. The CDR3 sequence: CASSRQGLDGYTF. The CDR3 bases are TGTGCCAGCAGTCGACAGGGTCTCGATGGCTACACCTTC.

This clonotype showed up many times. The V and J genes are TRBV2 and TRBJ2-7; 11 nucleotides align to TRBD1. The CDR3 contains 19 residues. V trimming: 4 bases; J trimming: 5 bases; junction bases outside the gene matches: 19. Germline CDR1 is SNHLY and CDR2 is FYNNEI. In DNA, the CDR3 is TGTGCCAGCAGTGCTCAGCTGAGAAGGACAGGGGGCTTAAAGGACGAGCAGTACTTC. Protein product: CASSAQLRRTGGLKDEQYF.

This clonotype occurred many times. The J gene is TRBJ2-2, the V gene TRBV30; D not resolved. Trimming pared 3 bases from V and 6 bases from J, leaving 14 bases between. The CDR3 has 14 amino acids. CDR1 is GTSNPN and CDR2 is SVGIG in the germline V gene (reference sequence). This CDR3 is CAWSPVGSAGELFF. The CDR3 DNA follows: TGTGCCTGGAGCCCCGTGGGGTCGGCCGGGGAGCTGTTTTTT.

There are many counts of this clonotype. The V and J genes are TRBV4-2 and TRBJ1-5, with D uncertain. Trimming took off 7 bases at V and 0 bases at J, with 13 bases between the two ends. Germline-derived CDR1 and CDR2 are LGHNA and YNFKEQ. The CDR3 consists of 15 residues. Here the CDR3 reads CASNGVMDSNQPQHF. CDR3 in DNA: TGTGCCAGCAATGGGGTCATGGATAGCAATCAGCCCCAGCATTTT.

This clonotype appeared many times. The chain employs TRBV20-1 and TRBJ1-6; no clear D. Per germline, CDR1 DFQATT and CDR2 SNEGSKA (reference sequence). The CDR3 spans 15 residues. With 2 bases removed from V and 6 bases from J, the gap between germline ends came to 14 bases. CDR3 bases: TGCAGTGCTAGACTCGGAGGGCCCGTTAATTCACCCCTCCACTTT. Residues: CSARLGGPVNSPLHF.

This clonotype was picked up many times. This sequence joins TRBV27 and TRBJ2-2; D is unclear. This CDR3 region has 14 residues. Germline V gives CDR1 MNHEY, CDR2 SMNVEV (reference sequence). V shed 3 bases and J shed 3 bases, with 8 bases lying between them. CDR3 nucleotide sequence: TGTGCCAGCAGTTTCAGAAAGGACACCGGGGAGCTGTTTTTT. Its protein is CASSFRKDTGELFF.

The J gene is TRBJ1-5, the V gene TRBV6-5, with TRBD1 as a possible D gene (6 bases). The CDR3 is 13 amino acids. Germline assignment: CDR1 MNHEY and CDR2 SVGAGI. V lost 10 bases and J 11 bases, leaving 21 bases between the germline ends. The CDR3 loop reads CATRPAGGGTQHF. The CDR3 nucleotides are TGTGCCACTAGACCAGCGGGAGGGGGGACCCAGCATTTT.

This clonotype was found many times. Its ends do not fully match the called genes, so a read error is possible. The V call is TRBV24-1, the J call TRBJ2-1; D remains unclear. CDR1 is KGHDR, CDR2 SFDVKD, per germline. The CDR3 length is 18 residues. CDR3 residues: CATSDPTLAGDDYNEQFF. CDR3 nucleotides: TGTGCCACCAGTGACCCTACTCTGGCTGGCGACGATTACAATGAGCAGTTCTTT.

This clonotype was counted at least ten times. The gene calls are TRBV6-1 and TRBJ1-3; 9 nucleotides align to TRBD1. Germline V lookup: CDR1 MNHNS, CDR2 SASEGT. V gave up 6 bases and J gave up 2 bases; unmatched junction bases: 8. The CDR3 has 16 amino acids. The CDR3: CASRTRDRATGNTIYF. CDR3 DNA: TGTGCCAGCAGGACACGGGACAGGGCGACTGGAAACACCATATATTTT.

Many counts were recorded for this clonotype. The chain employs TRBV11-2 and TRBJ1-3; D unclear. The germline gives CDR1 SGHAT, CDR2 FQNNGV. Trimming removed 5 bases from V and 0 bases from J, with 17 bases in between. This CDR3 is built from 17 residues. Written as DNA, the CDR3 is TGTGCCAGCAGCCTTGGGGTAGCAGGAGCCTCTGGAAACACCATATATTTT. It encodes CASSLGVAGASGNTIYF.

This clonotype has ten or more counts. This chain uses TRBV20-1 with TRBJ1-2, with D perhaps TRBD1 (5 bases). The CDR3 is made up of 12 amino acids. Deletions cut 6 bases from V and 3 bases from J, with 11 bases between. The germline V gene encodes CDR1 DFQATT and CDR2 SNEGSKA (reference sequence). This chain's CDR3 is CSAFGGDYGYTF. In nucleotides, the CDR3 is TGCAGTGCCTTCGGGGGGGACTATGGCTACACCTTC.

V gene TRBV24-1 combines with J gene TRBJ2-3, with TRBD2 matching 14 bases. Trimming took 0 bases from V and 3 from J; bases not matched to a gene: 4. The CDR3 runs to 18 residues. CDR1 KGHDR and CDR2 SFDVKD come from the germline V gene. For the CDR3, the DNA is TGTGCCACCAGTGATTTGGGGACTAGCGGGAGAGTAACAGATACGCAGTATTTT. It codes for CATSDLGTSGRVTDTQYF.

This clonotype was observed at least ten times. This chain connects TRBV5-1 to TRBJ2-1, with 9 bases lining up with TRBD2. The CDR3 contains 16 residues. The trim removed 0 bases at V and 10 bases at J, leaving 11 bases unmatched. Germline CDR1 is SGHRS and CDR2 is YFSETQ. The CDR3 DNA follows: TGCGCCAGCAGCTTGGGTGCGGGAGGGCCCAGATGGGAGCAGTTCTTC. Translated: CASSLGAGGPRWEQFF.

The sample holds many counts of this clonotype. The gene calls are TRBV7-9 and TRBJ2-3, with D unresolved. CDR1 is SEHNR, CDR2 FQNEAQ, per germline (reference sequence). Trimming took 4 bases from V and 2 from J, leaving 13 bases between them. The CDR3 contains 15 residues. The DNA for the CDR3 is TGTGCCAGCAGCTCACCCGGCGGCTTCACAGATACGCAGTATTTT. It codes for CASSSPGGFTDTQYF.

For this clonotype: This may stem from a read error, because a much larger clone lies one nucleotide away. The V and J genes are TRBV24-1 and TRBJ1-5, with D unclear. CDR1 is KGHDR and CDR2 is SFDVKD in the germline V gene. The V and J ends lost 4 bases and 7 bases respectively, with 16 bases between them. CDR3 length: 15 residues. The CDR3 nucleotides read TGTGCCACCAGTGAGGCCGGACCCTTGGGGCAGCCCCAGCATTTT. It encodes CATSEAGPLGQPQHF.

This clonotype was counted many times. The rearrangement joins TRBV4-3 to TRBJ1-2, with D unclear. Germline assignment: CDR1 LGHNA and CDR2 YSLEER. The CDR3 sequence is 16 residues long. Trimming removed 2 bases at V and 4 bases at J, with 17 bases between. In DNA, the CDR3 is TGCGCCAGCAGCCAATCCCAACATTGGTTCTCCTATGGCTACACCTTC. It specifies CASSQSQHWFSYGYTF.

The chain recombines TRBV3-2 with TRBJ2-7; the table's TRBD2 call for D was not verified on the DNA. TRBV3-2 is described as a pseudogene. The CDR3 is made up of 16 amino acids. The CDR3 sequence: CASSQGLAGEPHEQYF. The CDR3, as DNA: TGTGCCAGCAGCCAAGGGCTAGCGGGAGAACCCCACGAGCAGTACTTC.

The V gene is TRBV5-8, the J gene TRBJ2-5; 8 bases map to TRBD1. The CDR3 has 16 residues. CDR1 SGHTS and CDR2 YDEGEE come from the germline V gene. J lost 5 bases, V lost 4 bases, and 13 bases had no gene match. In DNA form, the CDR3 reads TGTGCCAGCAGCGTAACAGGGGGACGTGTTTTCGAGACCCAGTACTTC. It translates to CASSVTGGRVFETQYF.

Concerning this clonotype: Because it lacks the conserved phenylalanine or tryptophan at the end, this CDR3 is likely a read error. The rearrangement uses TRBV19 and TRBJ2-6; weak D call: TRBD1 (6 bases). V shed 10 bases and J shed 4 bases, with 20 bases lying between them. This CDR3 is built from 16 residues. CDR1 is LNHDA, CDR2 SQIVND, per germline (reference sequence). CDR3 residues: CATRARGTYGANVLTS. CDR3 coding DNA: TGTGCCACCCGGGCCAGGGGAACTTACGGGGCCAACGTCCTGACTTCC.